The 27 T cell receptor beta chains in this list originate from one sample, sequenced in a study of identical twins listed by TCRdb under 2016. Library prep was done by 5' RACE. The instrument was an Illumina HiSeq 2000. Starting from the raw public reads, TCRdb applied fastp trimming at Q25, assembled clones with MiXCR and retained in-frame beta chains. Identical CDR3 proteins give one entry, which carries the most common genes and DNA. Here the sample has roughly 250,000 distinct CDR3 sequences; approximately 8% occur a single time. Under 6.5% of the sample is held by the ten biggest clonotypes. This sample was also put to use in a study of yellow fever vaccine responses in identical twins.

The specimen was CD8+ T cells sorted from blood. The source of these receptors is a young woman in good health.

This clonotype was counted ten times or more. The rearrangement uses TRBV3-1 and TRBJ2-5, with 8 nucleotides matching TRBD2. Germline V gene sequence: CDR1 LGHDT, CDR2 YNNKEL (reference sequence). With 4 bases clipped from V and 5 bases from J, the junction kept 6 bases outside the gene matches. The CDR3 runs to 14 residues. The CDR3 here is CASSPGLAFETQYF. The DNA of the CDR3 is TGTGCCAGCAGCCCCGGACTAGCTTTTGAGACCCAGTACTTC.

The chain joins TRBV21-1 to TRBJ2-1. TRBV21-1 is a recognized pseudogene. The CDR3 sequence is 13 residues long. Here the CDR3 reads CASSKLADNEQFF. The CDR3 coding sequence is TGTGCCAGCAGCAAATTGGCGGACAATGAGCAGTTCTTC.

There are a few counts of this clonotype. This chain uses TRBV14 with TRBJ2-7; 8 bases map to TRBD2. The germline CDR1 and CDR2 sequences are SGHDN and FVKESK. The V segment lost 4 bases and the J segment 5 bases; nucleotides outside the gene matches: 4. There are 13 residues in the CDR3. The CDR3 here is CASSLQREHEQYF. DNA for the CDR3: TGTGCCAGCAGCCTCCAGCGGGAGCACGAGCAGTACTTC.

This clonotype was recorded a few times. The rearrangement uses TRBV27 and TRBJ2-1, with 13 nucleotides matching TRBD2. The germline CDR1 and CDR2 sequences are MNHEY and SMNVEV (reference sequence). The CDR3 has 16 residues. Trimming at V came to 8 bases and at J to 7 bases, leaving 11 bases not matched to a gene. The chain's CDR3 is CASSEITSGGANEQFF. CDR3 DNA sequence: TGTGCCAGCTCCGAGATAACTAGCGGGGGGGCTAATGAGCAGTTCTTC.

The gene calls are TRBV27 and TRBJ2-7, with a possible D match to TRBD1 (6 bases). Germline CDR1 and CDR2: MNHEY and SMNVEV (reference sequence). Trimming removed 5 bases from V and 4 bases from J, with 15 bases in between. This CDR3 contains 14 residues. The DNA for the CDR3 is TGTGCCAGCAGTGCAACACCCCAGGGGTACGAGCAGTACTTC. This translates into CASSATPQGYEQYF.

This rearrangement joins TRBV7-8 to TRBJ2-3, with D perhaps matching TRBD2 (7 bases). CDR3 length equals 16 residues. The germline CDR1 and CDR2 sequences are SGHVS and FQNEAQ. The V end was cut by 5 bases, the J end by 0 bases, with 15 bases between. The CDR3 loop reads CASSESGGPSTDTQYF. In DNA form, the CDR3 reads TGTGCCAGCAGCGAATCGGGGGGCCCTAGCACAGATACGCAGTATTTT.

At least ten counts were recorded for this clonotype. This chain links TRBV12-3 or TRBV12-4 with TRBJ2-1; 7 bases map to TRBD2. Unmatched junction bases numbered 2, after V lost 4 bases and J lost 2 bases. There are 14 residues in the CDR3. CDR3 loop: CASSSGLAYNEQFF. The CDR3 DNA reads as TGTGCCAGCAGTTCCGGACTAGCCTACAATGAGCAGTTCTTC.

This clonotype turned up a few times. The CDR3 here is CASTFVGEQYF. The CDR3 DNA is TGTGCCAGCACTTTCGTGGGAGAGCAGTACTTC. The chain uses TRBV28 and TRBJ2-7; D gene unclear. Germline V gives CDR1 MDHEN, CDR2 SYDVKM. The length of the CDR3 is 11 residues. V gave up 7 bases and J gave up 7 bases, with 11 bases separating them.

The CDR3 DNA is TGTGCCAGCAGTCCGTCTCCGAGACAGTACCTCTCTGGAAACACCATATATTTT. It is translated as CASSPSPRQYLSGNTIYF. The chain recombines TRBV27 with TRBJ1-3; the D gene is possibly TRBD1 (5 bases). Germline loops: CDR1 MNHEY, CDR2 SMNVEV (reference sequence). V was clipped by 5 bases and J by 0 bases, with 20 bases between them. CDR3 length: 18 amino acids.

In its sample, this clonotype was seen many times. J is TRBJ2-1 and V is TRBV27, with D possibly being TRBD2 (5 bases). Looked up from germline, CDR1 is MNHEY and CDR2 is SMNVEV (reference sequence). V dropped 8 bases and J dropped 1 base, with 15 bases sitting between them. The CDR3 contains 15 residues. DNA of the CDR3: TGTGCCAGCGGTGCAGTCGGGAAATCCTACAATGAGCAGTTCTTC. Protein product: CASGAVGKSYNEQFF.

This CDR3 reads CASSYSGQIETQYF. In nucleotides, the CDR3 is TGTGCCAGCAGTTACTCCGGACAGATAGAGACCCAGTACTTC. The chain joins TRBV6-2 or TRBV6-3 to TRBJ2-5, with a weak D call TRBD1 (6 bases). CDR3 length equals 14 residues. Germline CDR1 MNHEY, CDR2 SVGEGT. V dropped 0 bases and J dropped 4 bases, with 9 bases sitting between them.

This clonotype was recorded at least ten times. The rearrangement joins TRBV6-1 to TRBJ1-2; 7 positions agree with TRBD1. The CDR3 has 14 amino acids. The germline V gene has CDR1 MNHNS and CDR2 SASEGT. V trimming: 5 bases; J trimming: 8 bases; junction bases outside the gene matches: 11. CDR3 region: CASSPDRVGGGYTF. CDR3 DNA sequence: TGTGCCAGCAGTCCCGACAGGGTAGGCGGGGGCTACACCTTC.

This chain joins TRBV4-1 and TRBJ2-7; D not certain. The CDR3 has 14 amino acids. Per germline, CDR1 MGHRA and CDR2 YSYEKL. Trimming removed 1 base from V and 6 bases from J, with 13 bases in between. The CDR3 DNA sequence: TGCGCCAGCAGCCAAGGTGTCCACGGTGGCGAGCAGTACTTC. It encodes CASSQGVHGGEQYF.

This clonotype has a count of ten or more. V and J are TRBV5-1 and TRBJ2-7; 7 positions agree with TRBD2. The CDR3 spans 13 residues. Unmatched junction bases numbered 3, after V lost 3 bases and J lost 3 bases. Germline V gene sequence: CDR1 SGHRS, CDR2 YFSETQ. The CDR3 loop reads CASSSGTNYEQYF. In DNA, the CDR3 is TGCGCCAGCAGCTCCGGGACTAACTACGAGCAGTACTTC. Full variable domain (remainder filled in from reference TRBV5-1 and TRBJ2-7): KAGVTQTPRYLIKTRGQQVTLSCSPISGHRSVSWYQQTPGQGLQFLFEYFSETQRNKGNFPGRFSGRQFSNSRSEMNVSTLELGDSALYLCASSSGTNYEQYFGPGTRLTVT.

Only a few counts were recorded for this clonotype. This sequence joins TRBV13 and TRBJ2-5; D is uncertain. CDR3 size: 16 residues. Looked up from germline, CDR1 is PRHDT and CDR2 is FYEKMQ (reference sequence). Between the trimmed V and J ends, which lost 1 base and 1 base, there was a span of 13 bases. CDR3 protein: CASSLVGKPGQETQYF. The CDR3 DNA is TGTGCCAGCAGCTTAGTTGGCAAGCCCGGCCAAGAGACCCAGTACTTC.

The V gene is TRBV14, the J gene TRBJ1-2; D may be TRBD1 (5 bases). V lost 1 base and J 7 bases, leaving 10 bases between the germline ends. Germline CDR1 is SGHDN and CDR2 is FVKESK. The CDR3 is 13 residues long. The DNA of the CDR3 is TGTGCCAGCAGCCAAGTAGGGGCCGGTGGCTACACCTTC. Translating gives CASSQVGAGGYTF.

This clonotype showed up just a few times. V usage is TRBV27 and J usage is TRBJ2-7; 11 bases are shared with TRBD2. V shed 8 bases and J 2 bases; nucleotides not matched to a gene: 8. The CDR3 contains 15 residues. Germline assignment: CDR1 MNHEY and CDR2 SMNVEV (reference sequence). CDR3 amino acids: CASEGFSGRAYEQYF. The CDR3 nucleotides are TGTGCCAGCGAGGGATTTAGCGGGAGGGCCTACGAGCAGTACTTC.

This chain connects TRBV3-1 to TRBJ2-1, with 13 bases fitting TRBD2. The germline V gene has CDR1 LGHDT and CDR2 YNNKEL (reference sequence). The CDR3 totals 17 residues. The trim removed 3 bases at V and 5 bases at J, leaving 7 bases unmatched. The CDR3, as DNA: TGTGCCAGCAGCCAGGGACTAGCGGGACACATTAACAATGAGCAGTTCTTC. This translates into CASSQGLAGHINNEQFF.

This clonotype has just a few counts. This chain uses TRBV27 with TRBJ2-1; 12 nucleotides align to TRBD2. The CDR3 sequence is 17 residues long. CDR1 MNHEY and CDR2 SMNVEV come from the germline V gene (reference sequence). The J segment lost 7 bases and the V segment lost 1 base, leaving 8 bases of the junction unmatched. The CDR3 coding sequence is TGTGCCAGCAGTTTATTTTCCCTAGCGGGGGGGCCAAATGAGCAGTTCTTC. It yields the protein CASSLFSLAGGPNEQFF.

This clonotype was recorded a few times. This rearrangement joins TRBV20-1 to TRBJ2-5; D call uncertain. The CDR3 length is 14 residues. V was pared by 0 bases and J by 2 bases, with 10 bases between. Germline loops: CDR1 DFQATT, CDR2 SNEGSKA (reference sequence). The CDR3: CSARDRDSQETQYF. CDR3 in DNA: TGCAGTGCTAGAGATCGCGACTCACAAGAGACCCAGTACTTC.

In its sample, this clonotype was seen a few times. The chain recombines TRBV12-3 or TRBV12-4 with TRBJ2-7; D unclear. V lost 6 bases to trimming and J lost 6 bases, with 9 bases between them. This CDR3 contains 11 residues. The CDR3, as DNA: TGTGCCAGCAGCCAGAGTCGCGAGCAGTACTTC. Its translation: CASSQSREQYF.

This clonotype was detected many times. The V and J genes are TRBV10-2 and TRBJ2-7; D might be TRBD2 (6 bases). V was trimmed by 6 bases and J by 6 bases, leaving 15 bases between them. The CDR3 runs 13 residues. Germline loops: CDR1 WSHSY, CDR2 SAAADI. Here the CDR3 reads CASSTGTHREQYV. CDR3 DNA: TGCGCCAGCAGCACCGGGACTCACCGCGAGCAGTACGTC.

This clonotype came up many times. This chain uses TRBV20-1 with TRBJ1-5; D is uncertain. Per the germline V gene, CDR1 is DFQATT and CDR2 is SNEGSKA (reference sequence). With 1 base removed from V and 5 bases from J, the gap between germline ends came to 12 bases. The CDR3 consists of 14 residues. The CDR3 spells CSARGTAYYQPQHF. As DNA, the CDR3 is TGCAGTGCTAGAGGGACGGCCTATTATCAGCCCCAGCATTTT.

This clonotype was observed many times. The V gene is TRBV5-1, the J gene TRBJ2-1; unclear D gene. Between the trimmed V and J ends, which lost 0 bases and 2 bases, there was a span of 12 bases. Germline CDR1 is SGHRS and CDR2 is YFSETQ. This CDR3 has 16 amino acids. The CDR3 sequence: CASSLGQVRPYNEQFF. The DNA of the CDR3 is TGCGCCAGCAGCTTGGGGCAGGTCAGGCCCTACAATGAGCAGTTCTTC.

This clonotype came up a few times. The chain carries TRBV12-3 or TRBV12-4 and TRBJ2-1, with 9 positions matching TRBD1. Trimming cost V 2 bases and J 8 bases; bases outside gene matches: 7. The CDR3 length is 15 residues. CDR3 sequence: CASSLRDRVFDEQFF. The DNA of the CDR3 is TGTGCCAGCAGTTTAAGGGACAGGGTGTTCGATGAGCAGTTCTTC.

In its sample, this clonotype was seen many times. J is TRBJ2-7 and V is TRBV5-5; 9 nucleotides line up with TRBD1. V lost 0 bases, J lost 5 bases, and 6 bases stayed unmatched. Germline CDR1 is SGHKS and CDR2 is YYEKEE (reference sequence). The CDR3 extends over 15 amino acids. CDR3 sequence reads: CASSLVGTGNHEQYF. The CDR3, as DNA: TGTGCCAGCAGCTTGGTGGGGACAGGGAACCACGAGCAGTACTTC.

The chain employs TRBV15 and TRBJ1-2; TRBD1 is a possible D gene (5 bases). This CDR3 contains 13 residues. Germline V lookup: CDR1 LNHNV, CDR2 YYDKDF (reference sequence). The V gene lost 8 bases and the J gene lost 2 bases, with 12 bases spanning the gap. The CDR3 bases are TGTGCCACCGCAAGCCGGGACAACTATGGCTACACCTTC. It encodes CATASRDNYGYTF.